This T cell receptor (beta chain) was documented in a study of shared clonotypes between healthy human individuals. Points from the study as a whole: Memory subsets generally showed lower estimated richness than naive subsets.

Sequencing used immunoSEQ multiplex PCR; TCRdb keeps in-frame clones, though not all of them. The table has more than 1,200,000 clones, approximately 98.5% seen once. Germline V CDR1 and CDR2: MGHRA, YSYEKL. After removal of 6 bases from V and 5 bases from J, the junction contained 4 bases not matched to a gene. The CDR3 loop spans 15 amino acids. Notes on this clone: Its antigen is currently unknown.

Sequenced input: naive CD4+ T cells sorted from blood. Documented subset: CD45RA+ positively selected. V gene TRBV4-1 combines with J gene TRBJ2-2; 12 bases agree with TRBD2. The clonotype was recovered from a man aged 25-45 years in good health. CDR3 residues: CASRLTSGRTGELFF. CDR3 coding DNA: TGCGCCAGCAGACTGACTAGCGGGAGAACCGGGGAGCTGTTTTTT.